These 5 T cell receptor beta chains came from one sample sequenced in a study of beta chain features in type 1 diabetes. Study results and caveats: Moderate but significant shortening of TCRB CDR3s was recorded in all four CD4+ subsets from Type 1 diabetes patients.

Their antigens are not known. Expressed TCRB transcripts were sequenced because the entire RNA isolate underwent reverse transcription. TCRdb's copy holds only in-frame clones and misses some; the assay was immunoSEQ multiplex PCR. Of fewer than 300,000 clones listed, roughly 20% are singletons. Sequenced: naive CD4+ T cells from blood. The receptor set was obtained from a woman between 40 and 50 years old with type 1 diabetes.

The gene calls are TRBV5-1 and TRBJ2-3; 8 bases are shared with TRBD1. The germline gives CDR1 SGHRS, CDR2 YFSETQ. Trimming took 4 bases from V and 3 from J; bases not matched to a gene: 7. There are 15 residues in the CDR3. CDR3 protein: CASSRDRFGTDTQYF. CDR3 nucleotide sequence: TGCGCCAGCAGCCGGGACAGGTTTGGGACAGATACGCAGTATTTT.

This clone has just a few counts. This chain connects TRBV18 to TRBJ1-4, with 10 bases lining up with TRBD1. Germline V lookup: CDR1 KGHSH, CDR2 LQKENI. This CDR3 is 15 amino acids long. V was pared by 4 bases and J by 6 bases, with 5 bases of the junction left unmatched. The CDR3 protein is CASSLGDRGHEKLFF. The CDR3 DNA reads as TGTGCCAGCTCACTGGGAGACAGGGGGCATGAAAAACTGTTTTTT.

This chain connects TRBV18 to TRBJ2-3; 15 bases map to TRBD2. The CDR3 runs to 17 residues. The V gene end was trimmed by 3 bases and the J gene end by 6 bases; junction bases not matched to a gene: 7. Germline CDR1 KGHSH, CDR2 LQKENI. The CDR3 here is CASSPPGLAGGMDTQYF. The CDR3 nucleotides are TGTGCCAGCTCACCCCCAGGACTAGCGGGGGGGATGGATACGCAGTATTTT.

V usage is TRBV30 and J usage is TRBJ2-5; TRBD2 is a possible D gene (6 bases). The germline gives CDR1 GTSNPN, CDR2 SVGIG (reference sequence). The CDR3 loop spans 13 amino acids. Trimming took 2 bases from V and 3 from J, leaving 10 bases between them. CDR3 coding DNA: TGTGCCTGGAGTTTGGGGGGTGAAGAGACCCAGTACTTC. Its protein is CAWSLGGEETQYF.

This sequence joins TRBV28 and TRBJ2-7, with 7 nucleotides matching TRBD1. This CDR3 contains 14 residues. The germline gives CDR1 MDHEN, CDR2 SYDVKM. Trimming removed 6 bases from V and 0 bases from J; junction bases left unmatched: 5. The CDR3 loop is CASRGDRSSYEQYF. CDR3 DNA sequence: TGTGCCAGCAGGGGGGACAGAAGCTCCTACGAGCAGTACTTC. The entire variable domain, with the rest obtained from reference TRBV28 and TRBJ2-7, is as follows: DVKVTQSSRYLVKRTGEKVFLECVQDMDHENMFWYRQDPGLGLRLIYFSYDVKMKEKGDIPEGYSVSREKKERFSLILESASTNQTSMYLCASRGDRSSYEQYFGPGTRLTVT.